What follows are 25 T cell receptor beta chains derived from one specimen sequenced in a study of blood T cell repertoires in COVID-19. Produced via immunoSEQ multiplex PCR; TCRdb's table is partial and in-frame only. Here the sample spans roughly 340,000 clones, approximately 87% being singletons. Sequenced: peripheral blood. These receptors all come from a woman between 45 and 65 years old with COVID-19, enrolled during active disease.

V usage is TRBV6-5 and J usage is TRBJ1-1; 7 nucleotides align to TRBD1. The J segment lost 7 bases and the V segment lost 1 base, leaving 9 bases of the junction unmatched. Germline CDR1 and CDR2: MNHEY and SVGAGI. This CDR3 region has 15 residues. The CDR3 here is CASSYLGQKNREAFF. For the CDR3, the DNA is TGTGCCAGCAGTTACTTGGGACAGAAAAACCGTGAAGCTTTCTTT.

CDR3 residues: CSVFPGGGNEKLFF. The CDR3 DNA follows: TGCAGCGTTTTCCCCGGGGGAGGTAATGAAAAACTGTTTTTT. The chain recombines TRBV29-1 with TRBJ1-4; D perhaps matches TRBD1 (5 bases). Trimming cost V 5 bases and J 4 bases, with 14 bases left between them. This CDR3 is built from 14 residues. The germline gives CDR1 SQVTM, CDR2 ANQGSEA.

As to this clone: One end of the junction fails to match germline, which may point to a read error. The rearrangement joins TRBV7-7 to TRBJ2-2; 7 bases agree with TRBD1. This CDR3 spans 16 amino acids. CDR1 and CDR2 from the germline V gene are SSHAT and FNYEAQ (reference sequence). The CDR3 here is CASSPRDSSNTGELFF. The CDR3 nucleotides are TGTGCTAGCAGCCCTCGGGACAGTTCGAACACCGGGGAGCTGTTTTTT.

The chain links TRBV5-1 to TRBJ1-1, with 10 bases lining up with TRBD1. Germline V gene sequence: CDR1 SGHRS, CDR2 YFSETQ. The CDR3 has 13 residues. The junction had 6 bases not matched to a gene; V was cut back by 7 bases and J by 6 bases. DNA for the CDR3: TGCGCCAGCTCCCGGGACAGGGGTCCTGAAGCTTTCTTT. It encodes CASSRDRGPEAFF.

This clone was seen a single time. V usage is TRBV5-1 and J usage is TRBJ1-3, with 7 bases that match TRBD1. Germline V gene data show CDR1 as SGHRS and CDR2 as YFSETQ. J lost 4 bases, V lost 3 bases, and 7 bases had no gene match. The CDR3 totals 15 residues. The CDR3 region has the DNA TGCGCCAGCAGCTCAACAGGGGTAGCGGGAAACACCATATATTTT. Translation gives CASSSTGVAGNTIYF. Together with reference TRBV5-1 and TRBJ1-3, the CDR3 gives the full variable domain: KAGVTQTPRYLIKTRGQQVTLSCSPISGHRSVSWYQQTPGQGLQFLFEYFSETQRNKGNFPGRFSGRQFSNSRSEMNVSTLELGDSALYLCASSSTGVAGNTIYFGEGSWLTVV.

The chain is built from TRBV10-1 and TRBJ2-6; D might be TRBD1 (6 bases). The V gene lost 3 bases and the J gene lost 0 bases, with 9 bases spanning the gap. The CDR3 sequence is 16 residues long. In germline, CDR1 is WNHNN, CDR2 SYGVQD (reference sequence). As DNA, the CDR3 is TGCGCCAGCAGTGAAGACAGGATCTCTGGGGCCAACGTCCTGACTTTC. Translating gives CASSEDRISGANVLTF.

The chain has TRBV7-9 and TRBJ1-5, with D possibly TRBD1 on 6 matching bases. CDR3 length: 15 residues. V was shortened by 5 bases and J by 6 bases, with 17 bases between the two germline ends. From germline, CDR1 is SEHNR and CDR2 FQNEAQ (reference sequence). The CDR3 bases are TGTGCCAGCAGCCGTCCAGGGGTCGCGGGTCAGCCCCAGCATTTT. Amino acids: CASSRPGVAGQPQHF.

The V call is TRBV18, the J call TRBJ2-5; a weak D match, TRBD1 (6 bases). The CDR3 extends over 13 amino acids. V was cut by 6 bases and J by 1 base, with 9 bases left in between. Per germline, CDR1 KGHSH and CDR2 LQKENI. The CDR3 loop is CASSQGIQETQYF. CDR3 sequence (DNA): TGTGCCAGCTCCCAGGGGATCCAAGAGACCCAGTACTTC.

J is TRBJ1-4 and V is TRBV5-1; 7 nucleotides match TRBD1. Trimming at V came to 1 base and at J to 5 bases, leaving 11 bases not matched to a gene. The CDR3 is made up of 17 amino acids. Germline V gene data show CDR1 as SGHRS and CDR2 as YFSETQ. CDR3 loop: CASSLSPSGTANEKLFF. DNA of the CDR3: TGCGCCAGCAGCTTGAGCCCATCCGGGACAGCAAATGAAAAACTGTTTTTT.

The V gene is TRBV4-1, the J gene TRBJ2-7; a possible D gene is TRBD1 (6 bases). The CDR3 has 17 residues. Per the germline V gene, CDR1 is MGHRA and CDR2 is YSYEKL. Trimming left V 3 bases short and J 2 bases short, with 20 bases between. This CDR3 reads CASSHQDSPIFPYEQYF. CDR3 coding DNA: TGCGCCAGCAGCCATCAGGACAGCCCGATTTTTCCCTACGAGCAGTACTTC.

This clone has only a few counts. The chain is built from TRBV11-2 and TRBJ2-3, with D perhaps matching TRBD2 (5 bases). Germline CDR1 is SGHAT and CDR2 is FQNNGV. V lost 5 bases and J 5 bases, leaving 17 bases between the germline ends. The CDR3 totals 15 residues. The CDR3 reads CASSPPFAGRDTQYF. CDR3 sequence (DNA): TGTGCCAGCAGCCCCCCCTTCGCGGGCAGAGATACGCAGTATTTT. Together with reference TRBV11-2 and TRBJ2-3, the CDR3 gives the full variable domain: EAGVAQSPRYKIIEKRQSVAFWCNPISGHATLYWYQQILGQGPKLLIQFQNNGVVDDSQLPKDRFSAERLKGVDSTLKIQPAKLEDSAVYLCASSPPFAGRDTQYFGPGTRLTVL.

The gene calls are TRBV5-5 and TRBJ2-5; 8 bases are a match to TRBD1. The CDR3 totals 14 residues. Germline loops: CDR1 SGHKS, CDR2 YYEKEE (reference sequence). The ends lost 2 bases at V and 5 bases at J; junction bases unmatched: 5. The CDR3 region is CASSFGQGWETQYF. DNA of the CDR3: TGTGCCAGCAGCTTCGGACAGGGATGGGAGACCCAGTACTTC.

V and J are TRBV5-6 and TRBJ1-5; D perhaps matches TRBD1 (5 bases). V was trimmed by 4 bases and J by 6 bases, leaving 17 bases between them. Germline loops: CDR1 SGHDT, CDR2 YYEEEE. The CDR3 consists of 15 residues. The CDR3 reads CASSIRPGEAQPQHF. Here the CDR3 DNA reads TGTGCCAGCAGCATAAGACCGGGGGAGGCTCAGCCCCAGCATTTT.

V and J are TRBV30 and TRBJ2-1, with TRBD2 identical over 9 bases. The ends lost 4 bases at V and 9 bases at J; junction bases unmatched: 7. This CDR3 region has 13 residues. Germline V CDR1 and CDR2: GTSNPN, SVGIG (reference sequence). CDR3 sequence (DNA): TGTGCCTGGACTAAAGCGGGGGGCCTTGAGCAGTTCTTC. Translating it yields CAWTKAGGLEQFF.

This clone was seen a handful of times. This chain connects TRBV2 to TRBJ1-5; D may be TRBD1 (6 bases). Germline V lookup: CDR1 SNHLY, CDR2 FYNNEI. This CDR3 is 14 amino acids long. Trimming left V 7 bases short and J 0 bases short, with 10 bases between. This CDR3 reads CASKQGISNQPQHF. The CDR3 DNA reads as TGTGCCAGCAAGCAGGGGATTAGCAATCAGCCCCAGCATTTT.

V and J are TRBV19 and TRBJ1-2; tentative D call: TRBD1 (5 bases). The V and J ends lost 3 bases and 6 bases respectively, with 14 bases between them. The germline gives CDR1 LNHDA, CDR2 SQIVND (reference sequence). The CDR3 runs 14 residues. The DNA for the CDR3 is TGTGCCAGTAGTATGGGGCAGCGAATGCATGGCTACACCTTC. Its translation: CASSMGQRMHGYTF. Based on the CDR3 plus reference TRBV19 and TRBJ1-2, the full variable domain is DGGITQSPKYLFRKEGQNVTLSCEQNLNHDAMYWYRQDPGQGLRLIYYSQIVNDFQKGDIAEGYSVSREKKESFPLTVTSAQKNPTAFYLCASSMGQRMHGYTFGSGTRLTVV.

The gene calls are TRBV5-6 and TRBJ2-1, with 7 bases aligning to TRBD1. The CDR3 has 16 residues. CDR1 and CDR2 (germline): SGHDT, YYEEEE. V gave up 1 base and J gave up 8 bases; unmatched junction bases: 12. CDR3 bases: TGTGCCAGCAGCTTGCTCCGACAGGGTAGATGGCATGAGCAGTTCTTC. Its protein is CASSLLRQGRWHEQFF.

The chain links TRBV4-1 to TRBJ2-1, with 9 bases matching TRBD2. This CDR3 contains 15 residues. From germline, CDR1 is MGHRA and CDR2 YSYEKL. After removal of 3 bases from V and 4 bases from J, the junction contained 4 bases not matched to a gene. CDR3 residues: CASSHRTSAYNEQFF. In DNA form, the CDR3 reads TGCGCCAGCAGCCATAGGACTAGCGCGTACAATGAGCAGTTCTTC.

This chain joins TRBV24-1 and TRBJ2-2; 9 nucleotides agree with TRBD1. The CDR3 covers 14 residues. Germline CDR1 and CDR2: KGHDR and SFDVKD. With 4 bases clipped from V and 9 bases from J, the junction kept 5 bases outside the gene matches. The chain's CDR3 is CATSDLDRGRELFF. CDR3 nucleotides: TGTGCCACCAGTGACCTGGACAGGGGCCGGGAGCTGTTTTTT.

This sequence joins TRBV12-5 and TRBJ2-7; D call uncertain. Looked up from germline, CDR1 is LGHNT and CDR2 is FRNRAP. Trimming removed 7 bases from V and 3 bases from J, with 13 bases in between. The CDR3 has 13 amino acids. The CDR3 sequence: CASANRLSYEQYF. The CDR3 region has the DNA TGTGCTAGTGCCAACCGTCTAAGCTACGAGCAGTACTTC.

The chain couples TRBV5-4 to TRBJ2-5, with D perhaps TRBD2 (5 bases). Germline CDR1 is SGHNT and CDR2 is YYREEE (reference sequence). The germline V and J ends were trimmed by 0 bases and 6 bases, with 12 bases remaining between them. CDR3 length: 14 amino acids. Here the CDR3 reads CASSLVYGKQTQYF. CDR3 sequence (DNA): TGTGCCAGCAGCTTGGTTTACGGGAAGCAGACCCAGTACTTC.

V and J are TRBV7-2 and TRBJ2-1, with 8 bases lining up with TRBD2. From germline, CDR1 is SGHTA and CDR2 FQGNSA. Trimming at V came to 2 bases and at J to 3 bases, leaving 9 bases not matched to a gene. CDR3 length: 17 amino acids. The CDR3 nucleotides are TGTGCCAGCAGCTTAAGTTTACTAGCGGCCGTCTACAATGAGCAGTTCTTC. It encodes CASSLSLLAAVYNEQFF.

The CDR3 DNA sequence: TGCAGCGTTGGTCTGGGGGCAGGCACTGAAGCTTTCTTT. Translation: CSVGLGAGTEAFF. The V gene is TRBV29-1, the J gene TRBJ1-1, with D maybe TRBD1 (6 bases). Germline lookup yields CDR1 SQVTM and CDR2 ANQGSEA. The V end was cut by 4 bases, the J end by 4 bases, with 13 bases between. The CDR3 is 13 amino acids.

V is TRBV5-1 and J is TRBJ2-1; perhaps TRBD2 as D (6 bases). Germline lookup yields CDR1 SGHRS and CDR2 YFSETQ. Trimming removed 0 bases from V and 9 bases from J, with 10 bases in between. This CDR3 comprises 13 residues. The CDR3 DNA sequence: TGCGCCAGCAGCTTGGACGGGGGTCTTGAGCAGTTCTTC. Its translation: CASSLDGGLEQFF.

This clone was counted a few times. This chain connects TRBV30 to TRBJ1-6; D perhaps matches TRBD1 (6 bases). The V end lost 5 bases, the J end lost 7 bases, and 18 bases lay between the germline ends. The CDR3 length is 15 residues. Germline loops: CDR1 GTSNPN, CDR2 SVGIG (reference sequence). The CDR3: CAWALQGRLNSPLHF. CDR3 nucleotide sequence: TGTGCCTGGGCCCTACAGGGAAGGCTCAATTCACCCCTCCACTTT.